This TCR beta chain was captured in a study of blood T cell repertoires in COVID-19. On the study more broadly: PBMCs, B-cell-depleted T cells, or T cells were the source of the cDNA or gDNA that made up the material.

Clones were read by immunoSEQ multiplex PCR, and TCRdb kept only the in-frame ones, dropping some. The top ten hold under 2.5% of the sample, which has approximately 230,000 clones, under 95% seen once. Deletions cut 8 bases from V and 8 bases from J, with 18 bases between. This CDR3 has 13 residues. Per germline, CDR1 SNHLY and CDR2 FYNNEI. In assigning cohorts, the study relied on participant-reported clinical history. The study counted Cohort 3 donors as recovered given two negative PCRs, clearance, or symptom resolution. The chain joins TRBV2 to TRBJ1-2; D ambiguous. The receptor was isolated from a woman younger than 35 who had recovered from COVID-19. Sequenced: PBMCs or T cells enriched from blood (not recorded which). The CDR3 sequence is CASENSRRNGYTF. CDR3 sequence (DNA): TGTGCCAGCGAGAACAGTCGGCGAAACGGCTACACCTTC.